This T cell receptor beta chain was identified in a study of OX40 agonist ivuxolimab in advanced cancers. Study-level background: Ivuxolimab was a fully human IgG2 agonistic monoclonal antibody targeting the costimulatory receptor OX40 (CD134). Partial responses occurred in three dose-escalation patients, of whom one had hepatocellular carcinoma and two had cutaneous melanoma. Intravenous ivuxolimab was administered to patients every 2 weeks at six dose levels: 0.01, 0.1, 0.3, 1.5, 3 and 10 mg/kg. Of the approximately 53 patients in dose escalation, about 20 had hepatocellular carcinoma, about 15 had melanoma, 9 had renal cell carcinoma and 9 had head and neck cancer. Peripheral TCRbeta sequencing aimed to test whether ivuxolimab altered TCR sequence diversity and caused clonal T-cell expansion. A male proportion of roughly 80% and a mean age of approximately 62 years, ranging from about 23 to 79, were recorded for the dose-escalation cohort. Prior anti-PD-1, anti-PD-L1 or anti-CTLA-4 therapy was permitted, and 40% to 50% of dose-escalation patients had received checkpoint inhibitors. The paper reports the monotherapy dose-escalation portion (N ≈ 50 patients) of the phase I ivuxolimab trial. The paper as a whole reports these results and caveats: At doses of 0.1 to 3.0 mg/kg, clonal expansion of both CD4+ and CD8+ T cells in blood was seen between baseline and week 6. Partial responders in the 0.1-3.0 mg/kg groups had among the lowest normalized peripheral clonal expansion, especially among CD8+ T cells. After ivuxolimab, CD8+ T cells had more expanded clones than CD4+ T cells on average. Low levels of normalized T-cell clonal expansion were also seen in some patients who did not respond. The antigen specificity of the peripheral T cells that underwent clonal expansion was not determined.

Details on this clone: The clone's antigen remains unknown. Base qualities are missing; no much larger clone stands one base away.

The germline V gene encodes CDR1 MRHNA and CDR2 SNTAGT. From its cysteine to its phenylalanine, the CDR3 spans 15 amino acids. Solely the CDR3 DNA is kept, with 45 bases framed from the first base. Cut back by 2 bases and 6 bases, the V and J ends lie 14 bases apart. The trial excluded patients who had a history of autoimmune disease or who were on systemic immunosuppression. Peripheral blood for TCR sequencing was drawn from every dose cohort at baseline, at cycle 4 day 1 and at cycle 7 day 1. Samples came from an open-label, multicenter, first-in-human phase I dose-escalation trial of ivuxolimab. Adults with locally advanced or metastatic melanoma, renal cell, hepatocellular, or head and neck squamous cell carcinoma were enrolled in the trial. Before TCR sequencing, CD4+ and CD8+ T cells were separately sorted from peripheral blood. To sequence the TCRbeta CDR3 region, genomic DNA was isolated from the sorted cells. The immunoSEQ Assay was used for sequencing of TCRbeta CDR3 regions. TCRdb obtained this table from immuneACCESS and retained in-frame rearrangements with V and J assigned. These tables miss some clones; where compared with another copy, unresolved V genes account for less than half of the shortfall, and the remainder is unexplained. This sample has about 81,000 clones in its table, and 85% to 95% of those were observed once. The ten largest clones take up roughly 13% of the sample.

The rearranged chain carries TRBV6-4 and TRBJ2-1, with a weak D call of TRBD2 (5 bases match). The material sequenced was CD4+ or CD8+ T cells sorted from blood, taken in a trial of the OX40 agonist ivuxolimab. This TCR came from an adult with an advanced solid tumor such as melanoma, head and neck, liver or kidney cancer. At the DNA level, the sequence is TGTGCCAGCAGTGACGATCCCGGCGCGGGCAATGAGCAGTTCTTC. It specifies CASSDDPGAGNEQFF.